This entry lists 9 T cell receptor beta chains sequenced from one sample in a study of T cell clonality in common variable immunodeficiency. General study results and limits: Common variable immunodeficiency TCR beta sequences reportedly had fewer deletions and N-nucleotide insertions.

Here immunoSEQ multiplex PCR was the method, and the copy in TCRdb shows in-frame clones only, minus some. The specimen has 30,000 to 40,000 clones, none found just once. What these receptors recognize is not known. The sequenced material came from peripheral blood mononuclear cells. The receptors were gathered from a human donor with common variable immunodeficiency.

The table lists this clone with many counts. The read terminates 3 residues ahead of where the CDR3 ends, so the germline J gene completes it. The chain recombines TRBV11-3 with TRBJ1-1; a weak D match, TRBD1 (6 bases). The V end lost 2 bases, the J end lost 6 bases, and 13 bases lay between the germline ends. This CDR3 comprises 14 residues. Germline loops: CDR1 SGHNT, CDR2 YENEEA. The CDR3 is CASSLHREAAEAFF. CDR3 DNA (partial): TGTGCCAGCAGCTTACACAGGGAAGCCGCTGAA.

Details on this clone: The read is 3 residues too short to cover the CDR3 end, so that end is filled in from the germline J gene. The chain is built from TRBV7-9 and TRBJ1-2; TRBD1 aligns across 10 bases. Looked up from germline, CDR1 is SEHNR and CDR2 is FQNEAQ (reference sequence). V shed 5 bases, J shed 2 bases, and the junction held 2 bases outside the gene matches. The CDR3 runs to 14 residues. The CDR3 region is CASSPGQGNYGYTF. CDR3 DNA, as far as it was read: TGTGCCAGCAGCCCGGGACAGGGGAACTATGGC.

The table lists this clone with many counts. The read comes to an end 3 residues before the CDR3 does, leaving the germline J gene to fill in the end. The chain links TRBV24-1 to TRBJ1-2; 11 bases line up with TRBD1. The germline gives CDR1 KGHDR, CDR2 SFDVKD. V shed 7 bases, J shed 3 bases, and the junction held 6 bases outside the gene matches. CDR3 length: 15 amino acids. The DNA read from the CDR3 is TGTGCCACCAGCGGGCCGGGACAGGGGGACTATGGC. Amino acids: CATSGPGQGDYG. Given in full, the CDR3 is CATSGPGQGDYGYTF.

This clone appeared many times. The sequence runs out 3 residues before the end of the CDR3; the remainder is reconstructed from the germline J gene. This chain uses TRBV19 with TRBJ2-4; 9 bases are a match to TRBD1. Germline-derived CDR1 and CDR2 are LNHDA and SQIVND (reference sequence). This CDR3 has 15 amino acids. Unmatched junction bases numbered 10, after V lost 11 bases and J lost 2 bases. CDR3 sequence reads: CAWVTGGKTKNIQYF. The sequenced part of the CDR3 DNA is TGTGCCTGGGTGACAGGGGGTAAAACCAAAAACATT.

On this clone: The CDR3 end lies 3 residues beyond the end of the read and is filled in from the germline J gene. The chain employs TRBV2 and TRBJ1-5; TRBD1 is a possible D gene (5 bases). Trimming shortened V by 3 bases and J by 7 bases, and 10 bases separated the two germline ends. The CDR3 spans 13 residues. Germline CDR1 SNHLY, CDR2 FYNNEI. The CDR3: CASSESGGQPQHF. The CDR3 DNA, read in part, is TGTGCCAGCAGTGAGTCCGGGGGGCAGCCC.

This clone rates as medium-sized (0.01 to 0.1%). The read comes to an end 3 residues before the CDR3 does, leaving the germline J gene to fill in the end. The chain is built from TRBV2 and TRBJ1-4, with D possibly being TRBD1 (6 bases). Between the trimmed V and J ends, which lost 7 bases and 8 bases, there was a span of 17 bases. Germline loops: CDR1 SNHLY, CDR2 FYNNEI. CDR3 length equals 14 residues. The sequenced CDR3 bases are TGTGCCAGCAAGACAGGCAGAGCCGAAGAAAAA. Protein product: CASKTGRAEEK. The complete CDR3 reads CASKTGRAEEKLFF.

As for this clone: The read gets to within 3 residues of the CDR3 end, and the germline J gene fills in the rest. The gene calls are TRBV7-7 and TRBJ2-1; the match to TRBD1 covers 10 bases. There are 14 residues in the CDR3. Germline CDR1 reads SSHAT; CDR2 reads FNYEAQ (reference sequence). V lost 8 bases, J lost 3 bases, and 4 bases stayed unmatched. The CDR3 here is CASSRDRGYNEQFF. The covered CDR3 bases are TGTGCCAGCTCCCGGGACAGGGGCTACAATGAG.

This clone was detected a few times. The read ends 3 residues before the CDR3 terminus; that terminus is restored from the germline J gene. V usage is TRBV7-8 and J usage is TRBJ2-3; D is unclear. Trimming took 1 base from V and 0 from J, leaving 8 bases between them. The germline V gene has CDR1 SGHVS and CDR2 FQNEAQ. The CDR3 spans 15 residues. The CDR3 bases that were read are TGTGCCAGCAGCTTAGATGGCAAAAGCACAGATACG. Translating it yields CASSLDGKSTDT. The whole CDR3 region reads CASSLDGKSTDTQYF. Combining the CDR3 with reference TRBV7-8 and TRBJ2-3 gives the whole variable domain GAGVSQSPRYKVAKRGQDVALRCDPISGHVSLFWYQQALGQGPEFLTYFQNEAQLDKSGLPSDRFFAERPEGSVSTLKIQRTQQEDSAVYLCASSLDGKSTDTQYFGPGTRLTVL.

This clone was recorded many times. CDR3 protein: CSAEKPGTGFSGYTF. CDR3 bases read: TGCAGTGCTGAGAAACCCGGGACAGGGTTTAGTGGC. The chain uses TRBV20-1 and TRBJ1-2; TRBD1 aligns across 9 bases. The CDR3 end is not reached by the read, which stops 3 residues before it; the germline J gene fills it in. The CDR3 contains 15 residues. Trimming took 5 bases from V and 7 from J; bases not matched to a gene: 14. The V gene's germline CDR1 is DFQATT and CDR2 SNEGSKA (reference sequence).